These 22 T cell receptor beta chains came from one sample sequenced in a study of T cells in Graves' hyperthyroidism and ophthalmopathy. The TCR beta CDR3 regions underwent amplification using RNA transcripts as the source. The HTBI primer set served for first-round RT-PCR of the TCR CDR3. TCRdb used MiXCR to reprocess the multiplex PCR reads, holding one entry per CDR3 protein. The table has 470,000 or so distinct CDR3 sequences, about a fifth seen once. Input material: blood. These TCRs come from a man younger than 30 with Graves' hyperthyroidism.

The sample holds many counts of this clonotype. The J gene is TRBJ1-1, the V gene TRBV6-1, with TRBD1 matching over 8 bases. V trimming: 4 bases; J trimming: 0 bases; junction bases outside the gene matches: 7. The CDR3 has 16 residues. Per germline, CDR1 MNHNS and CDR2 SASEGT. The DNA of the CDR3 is TGTGCCAGCAGTGTTTCGGCAGGGGGCTTGAACACTGAAGCTTTCTTT. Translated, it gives CASSVSAGGLNTEAFF.

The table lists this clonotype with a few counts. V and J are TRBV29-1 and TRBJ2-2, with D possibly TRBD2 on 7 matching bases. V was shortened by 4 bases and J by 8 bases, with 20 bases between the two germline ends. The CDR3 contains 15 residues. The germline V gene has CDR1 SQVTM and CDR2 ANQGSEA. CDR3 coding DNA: TGCAGCGTTGTACGCCCGGGGGGCCGAAGGGGGGAGCTGTTTTTT. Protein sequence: CSVVRPGGRRGELFF.

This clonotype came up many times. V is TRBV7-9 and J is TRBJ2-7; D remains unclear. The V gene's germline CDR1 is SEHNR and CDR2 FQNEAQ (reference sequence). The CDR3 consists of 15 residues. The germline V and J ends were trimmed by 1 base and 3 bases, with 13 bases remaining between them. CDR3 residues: CASSLDGSLSYEQYF. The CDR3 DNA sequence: TGTGCCAGCAGCTTAGATGGCTCTCTAAGCTACGAGCAGTACTTC.

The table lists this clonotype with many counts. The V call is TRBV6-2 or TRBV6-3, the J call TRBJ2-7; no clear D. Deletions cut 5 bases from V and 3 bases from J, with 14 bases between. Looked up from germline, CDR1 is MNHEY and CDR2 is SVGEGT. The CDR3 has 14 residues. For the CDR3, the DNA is TGTGCCAGCAGTCCGACCGAGTGGATCTACGAGCAGTACTTC. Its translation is CASSPTEWIYEQYF.

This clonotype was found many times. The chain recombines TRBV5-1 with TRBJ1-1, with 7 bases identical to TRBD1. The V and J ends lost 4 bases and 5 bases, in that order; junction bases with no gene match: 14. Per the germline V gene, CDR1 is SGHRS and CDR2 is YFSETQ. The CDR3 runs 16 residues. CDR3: CASSLVYRGSITEAFF. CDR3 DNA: TGCGCCAGCAGCCTGGTCTACAGGGGATCAATTACTGAAGCTTTCTTT.

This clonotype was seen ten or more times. This CDR3 reads CASSLGGAQGNQPQHF. The CDR3 region has the DNA TGCGCCAGCAGCTTGGGAGGGGCGCAAGGCAATCAGCCCCAGCATTTT. The V call is TRBV5-1, the J call TRBJ1-5; D is possibly TRBD1 (5 bases). This CDR3 is 16 amino acids long. Looked up from germline, CDR1 is SGHRS and CDR2 is YFSETQ. V was shortened by 0 bases and J by 2 bases, with 12 bases between the two germline ends. Filled out from reference TRBV5-1 and TRBJ1-5, the complete variable domain reads KAGVTQTPRYLIKTRGQQVTLSCSPISGHRSVSWYQQTPGQGLQFLFEYFSETQRNKGNFPGRFSGRQFSNSRSEMNVSTLELGDSALYLCASSLGGAQGNQPQHFGDGTRLSIL.

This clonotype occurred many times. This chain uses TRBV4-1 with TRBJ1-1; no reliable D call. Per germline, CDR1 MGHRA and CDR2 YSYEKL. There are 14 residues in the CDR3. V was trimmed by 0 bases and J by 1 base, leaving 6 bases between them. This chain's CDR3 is CASSQEITNTEAFF. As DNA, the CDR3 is TGCGCCAGCAGCCAAGAAATCACGAACACTGAAGCTTTCTTT.

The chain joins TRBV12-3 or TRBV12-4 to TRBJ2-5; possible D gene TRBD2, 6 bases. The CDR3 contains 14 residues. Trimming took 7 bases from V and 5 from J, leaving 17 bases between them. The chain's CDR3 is CASNSPGGWETQYF. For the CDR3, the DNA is TGTGCCAGCAATTCCCCCGGAGGGTGGGAGACCCAGTACTTC.

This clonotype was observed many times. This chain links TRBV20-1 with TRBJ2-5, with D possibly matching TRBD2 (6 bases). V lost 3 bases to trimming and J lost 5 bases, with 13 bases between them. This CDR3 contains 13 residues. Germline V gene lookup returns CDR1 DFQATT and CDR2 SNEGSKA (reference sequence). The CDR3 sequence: CSARSRAGETQYF. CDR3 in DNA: TGCAGTGCTAGGTCGAGGGCGGGGGAGACCCAGTACTTC.

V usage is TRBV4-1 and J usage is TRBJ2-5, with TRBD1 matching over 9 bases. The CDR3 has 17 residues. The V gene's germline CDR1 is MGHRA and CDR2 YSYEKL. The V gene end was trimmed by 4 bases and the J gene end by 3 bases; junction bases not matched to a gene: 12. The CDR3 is CASSPRNRGPLEETQYF. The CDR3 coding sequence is TGCGCCAGCAGCCCGAGGAACAGGGGGCCTTTAGAAGAGACCCAGTACTTC.

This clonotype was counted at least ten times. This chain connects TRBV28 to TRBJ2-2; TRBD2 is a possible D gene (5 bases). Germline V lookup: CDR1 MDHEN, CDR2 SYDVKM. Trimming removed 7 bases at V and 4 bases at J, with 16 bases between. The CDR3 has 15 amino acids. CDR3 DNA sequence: TGTGCCAGCACCCCCCCCGGGGATCTCACCGGGGAGCTGTTTTTT. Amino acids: CASTPPGDLTGELFF.

The CDR3, as DNA: TGTGCCAGCAGTTTGGCGACTAGGGGTGCCTCACCCCTCCACTTT. This translates into CASSLATRGASPLHF. The chain joins TRBV27 to TRBJ1-6; the D gene is possibly TRBD1 (5 bases). The CDR3 loop spans 15 amino acids. Germline assignment: CDR1 MNHEY and CDR2 SMNVEV (reference sequence). Between the trimmed V and J ends, which lost 3 bases and 10 bases, there was a span of 16 bases.

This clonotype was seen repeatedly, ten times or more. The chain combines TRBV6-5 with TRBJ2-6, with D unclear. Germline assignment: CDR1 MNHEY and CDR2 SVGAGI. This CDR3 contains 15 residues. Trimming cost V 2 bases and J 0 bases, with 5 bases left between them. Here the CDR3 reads CASSYKTSGANVLTF. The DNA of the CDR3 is TGTGCCAGCAGTTACAAAACCTCTGGGGCCAACGTCCTGACTTTC.

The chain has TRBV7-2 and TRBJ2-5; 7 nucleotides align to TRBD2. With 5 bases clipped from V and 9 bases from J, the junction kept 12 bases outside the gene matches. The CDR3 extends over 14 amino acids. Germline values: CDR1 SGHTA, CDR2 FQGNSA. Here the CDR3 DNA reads TGTGCCAGCAGCAGAACCCGGGACTACCAGGCCCAGTACTTC. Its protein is CASSRTRDYQAQYF.

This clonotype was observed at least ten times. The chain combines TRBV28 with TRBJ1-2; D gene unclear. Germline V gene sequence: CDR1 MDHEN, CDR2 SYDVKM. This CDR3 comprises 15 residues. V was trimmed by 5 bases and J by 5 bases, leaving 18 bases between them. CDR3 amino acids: CASSVKVSGFYGYTF. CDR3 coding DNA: TGTGCCAGCAGTGTAAAAGTATCGGGGTTTTATGGCTACACCTTC.

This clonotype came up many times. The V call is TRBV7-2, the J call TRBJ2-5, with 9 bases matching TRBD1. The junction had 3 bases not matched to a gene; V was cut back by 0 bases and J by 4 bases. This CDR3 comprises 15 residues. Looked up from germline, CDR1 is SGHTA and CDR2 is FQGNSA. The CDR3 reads CASSLAGTGRETQYF. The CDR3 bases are TGTGCCAGCAGCTTAGCTGGGACAGGGAGAGAGACCCAGTACTTC.

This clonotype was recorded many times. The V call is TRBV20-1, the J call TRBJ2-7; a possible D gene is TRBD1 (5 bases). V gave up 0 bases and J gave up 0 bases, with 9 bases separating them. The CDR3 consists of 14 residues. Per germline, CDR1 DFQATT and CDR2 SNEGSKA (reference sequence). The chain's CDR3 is CSARDKGPSYEQYF. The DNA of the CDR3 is TGCAGTGCTAGAGATAAGGGGCCCTCCTACGAGCAGTACTTC.

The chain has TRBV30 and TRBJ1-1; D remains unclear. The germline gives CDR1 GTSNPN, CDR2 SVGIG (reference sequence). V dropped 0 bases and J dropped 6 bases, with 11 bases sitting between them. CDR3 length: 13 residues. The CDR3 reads CAWSVIGLAEAFF. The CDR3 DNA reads TGTGCCTGGAGTGTAATCGGTTTAGCTGAAGCTTTCTTT.

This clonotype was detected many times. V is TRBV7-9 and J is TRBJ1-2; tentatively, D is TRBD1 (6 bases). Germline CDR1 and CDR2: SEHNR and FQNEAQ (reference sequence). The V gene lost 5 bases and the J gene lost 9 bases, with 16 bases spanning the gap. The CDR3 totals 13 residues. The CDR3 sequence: CASSPQGRRSYTF. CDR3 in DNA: TGTGCCAGCAGCCCCCAGGGGAGGAGGAGCTACACCTTC.

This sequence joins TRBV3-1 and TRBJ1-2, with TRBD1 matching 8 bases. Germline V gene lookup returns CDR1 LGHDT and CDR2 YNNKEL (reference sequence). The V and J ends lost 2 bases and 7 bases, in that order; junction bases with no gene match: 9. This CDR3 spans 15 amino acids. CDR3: CASSQTPGQVAGYTF. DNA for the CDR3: TGTGCCAGCAGCCAAACACCGGGACAGGTGGCTGGCTACACCTTC.

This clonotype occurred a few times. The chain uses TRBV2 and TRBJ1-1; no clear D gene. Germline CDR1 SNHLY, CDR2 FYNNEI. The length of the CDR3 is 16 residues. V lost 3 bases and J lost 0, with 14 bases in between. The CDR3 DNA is TGTGCCAGCAGTGAGTTCGACGGGAGCATGAACACTGAAGCTTTCTTT. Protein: CASSEFDGSMNTEAFF.

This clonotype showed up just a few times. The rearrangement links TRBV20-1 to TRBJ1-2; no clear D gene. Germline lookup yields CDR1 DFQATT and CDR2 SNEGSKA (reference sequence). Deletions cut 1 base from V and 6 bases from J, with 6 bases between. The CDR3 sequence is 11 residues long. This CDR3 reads CSARAWDGYTF. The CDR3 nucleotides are TGCAGTGCTAGAGCCTGGGATGGCTACACCTTC.